The rows below give T cell receptor beta chains drawn from one sample of a study of T cell repertoires in cytomegalovirus infection. TCRdb reanalysed the reads using MiXCR and keeps one entry per CDR3 protein. The sample lists fewer than 950,000 distinct CDR3 sequences, over 25% seen once, with around 12% in the top ten. Antigens of these TCRs are unknown. The starting material was cultured CD8+ T cells from PBMCs, obtained from culture after CMV antigen stimulation. The receptors originated from a human donor in good health (CMV status not recorded). Some clones in this sample may be carry-over from other donors' samples. CDR3s include the opening cysteine and the closing phenylalanine or tryptophan. D genes are given only for firm matches. The listing skips clone size in some rows; elsewhere it reads once, few, many or a size class.

J gene: TRBJ2-3; V gene: TRBV6-1; D gene: NA; clone size: few; CDR3 DNA: TGTGCCAGCAGTGAAGCAGTCGGACAGCACGGTACGCAGTATTTT; CDR3 protein: CASSEAVGQHGTQYF
J gene: TRBJ2-5; V gene: TRBV7-9; D gene: NA; clone size: few; CDR3 DNA: TGTGCCAGCAGCTTAAAGTCGACGCAAGAGACCCAGTACTTC; CDR3 protein: CASSLKSTQETQYF
J gene: TRBJ2-5; V gene: TRBV27; D gene: TRBD1; clone size: NA; CDR3 DNA: TGTGCCAGTTCGCCGGGACAGGGTGGTGAGACCCAGTACTTC; CDR3 protein: CASSPGQGGETQYF
J gene: TRBJ2-7; V gene: TRBV12-3/TRBV12-4; D gene: NA; clone size: many; CDR3 DNA: TGTGCCAGCAGTTTACGGACCTGGGGGGAGCAGTACTTC; CDR3 protein: CASSLRTWGEQYF
J gene: TRBJ1-1; V gene: TRBV7-9; D gene: NA; clone size: NA; CDR3 DNA: TGTGCCAGCAGCCCCCGAATGCCCACAAACACTGAAGCTTTCTTT; CDR3 protein: CASSPRMPTNTEAFF
J gene: TRBJ2-2; V gene: TRBV12-5; D gene: TRBD2; clone size: NA; CDR3 DNA: TGTGCTAGTGGTTTGCCAACGGCGGCTAACGGGGGGGCAGCGAACACCGGGGAGCTGTTTTTT; CDR3 protein: CASGLPTAANGGAANTGELFF
J gene: TRBJ1-1; V gene: TRBV7-8; D gene: NA; clone size: many; CDR3 DNA: TGTGCCAGCAGCTTTGAGGGCTGGGGAACTGAAGCTTTCTTT; CDR3 protein: CASSFEGWGTEAFF
J gene: TRBJ2-5; V gene: TRBV4-1; D gene: NA; clone size: few; CDR3 DNA: TGCGCCAGCAGCCAAGAAAATAGAAAAGAGACCCAGTACTTC; CDR3 protein: CASSQENRKETQYF
J gene: TRBJ2-3; V gene: TRBV7-6; D gene: NA; clone size: few; CDR3 DNA: TGTGCCAGCAGCTTGCGGGCGGCGCAGTATTTT; CDR3 protein: CASSLRAAQYF
J gene: TRBJ1-2; V gene: TRBV4-1; D gene: NA; clone size: NA; CDR3 DNA: TGCGCCAGCAGCCAAGAGCCCAGAAACTATGGCTACACCTTC; CDR3 protein: CASSQEPRNYGYTF
J gene: TRBJ2-6; V gene: TRBV6-6; D gene: TRBD1; clone size: few; CDR3 DNA: TGTGCCAGTGATACAGGGGTCTCTGGGGCCAACGTCCTGACTTTC; CDR3 protein: CASDTGVSGANVLTF
J gene: TRBJ1-2; V gene: TRBV7-9; D gene: TRBD1; clone size: NA; CDR3 DNA: TGTGCCAGCAGCCAACTATCTGACAGGGTGAATGGCTACACCTTC; CDR3 protein: CASSQLSDRVNGYTF
J gene: TRBJ2-3; V gene: TRBV6-2/TRBV6-3; D gene: TRBD1; clone size: few; CDR3 DNA: TGTGCCAGCAGTTGGACAGGGGGGCGAAAAGATACGCAGTATTTT; CDR3 protein: CASSWTGGRKDTQYF
J gene: TRBJ1-1; V gene: TRBV2; D gene: NA; clone size: NA; CDR3 DNA: TGTGCCAGCAACAAGGGACGGAACACTGAAGCTTTCTTT; CDR3 protein: CASNKGRNTEAFF
J gene: TRBJ2-1; V gene: TRBV7-2; D gene: TRBD2; clone size: many; CDR3 DNA: TGTGCCAGCAGCTCGGGACTAGCGGGCTCCCAAAGCTCCTACAATGAGCAGTTCTTC; CDR3 protein: CASSSGLAGSQSSYNEQFF
J gene: TRBJ1-1; V gene: TRBV7-9; D gene: NA; clone size: few; CDR3 DNA: TGTGCCAGCCGCAACTGGGACACTGAAGCTTTCTTT; CDR3 protein: CASRNWDTEAFF
J gene: TRBJ2-7; V gene: TRBV20-1; D gene: NA; clone size: few; CDR3 DNA: TGCAGTGCTAGAGCGGGAGAAATGACGTTCTACGAGCAGTACTTC; CDR3 protein: CSARAGEMTFYEQYF
J gene: TRBJ2-7; V gene: TRBV7-2; D gene: TRBD1; clone size: many; CDR3 DNA: TGTGCCAGCAGCTCCCGAGGGACAGGAGCCTCCCTCGAGCAGTACTTC; CDR3 protein: CASSSRGTGASLEQYF
J gene: TRBJ1-5; V gene: TRBV6-2/TRBV6-3; D gene: TRBD1; clone size: NA; CDR3 DNA: TGTGCCAGCGACCAGGGGGCCCGGACCCAGCATTTT; CDR3 protein: CASDQGARTQHF
J gene: TRBJ1-1; V gene: TRBV5-4; D gene: NA; clone size: many; CDR3 DNA: TGTGCCAGCAGCTTAGGGGATGAAGCTTTCTTT; CDR3 protein: CASSLGDEAFF
J gene: TRBJ1-3; V gene: TRBV7-6; D gene: TRBD1; clone size: NA; CDR3 DNA: TGTGCCAGCAGCTTAGATCCAACAGGGGTAAACACCATATATTTT; CDR3 protein: CASSLDPTGVNTIYF
J gene: TRBJ1-5; V gene: TRBV11-3; D gene: NA; clone size: NA; CDR3 DNA: TGTGCCAGCAGCCGACGGATCCTTAGCAATCAGCCCCAGCATTTT; CDR3 protein: CASSRRILSNQPQHF
J gene: TRBJ2-1; V gene: TRBV7-3; D gene: TRBD2; clone size: few; CDR3 DNA: TGTGCCAGCAGCTTAGAAGGGATAGCGGGATACAATGAGCAGTTCTTC; CDR3 protein: CASSLEGIAGYNEQFF
J gene: TRBJ1-1; V gene: TRBV6-2/TRBV6-3; D gene: TRBD1; clone size: NA; CDR3 DNA: TGTGCCAGCCTCCCCATGGACAGGGCGGCTCCTACAGGTACTGAAGCTTTCTTT; CDR3 protein: CASLPMDRAAPTGTEAFF
J gene: TRBJ1-5; V gene: TRBV4-2; D gene: NA; clone size: NA; CDR3 DNA: TGTGCCAGCAGCCACCAAGGGGTCGATCAGCCCCAGCATTTT; CDR3 protein: CASSHQGVDQPQHF
J gene: TRBJ2-1; V gene: TRBV6-2/TRBV6-3; D gene: NA; clone size: NA; CDR3 DNA: TGTGCCAGCAGTTCCTACAGGCTTGAGCAGTTCTTC; CDR3 protein: CASSSYRLEQFF
J gene: TRBJ2-5; V gene: TRBV12-3/TRBV12-4; D gene: NA; clone size: many; CDR3 DNA: TGTGCCAGCAGTCCCCTGGACATCCTGGGTCAAGAGACCCAGTACTTC; CDR3 protein: CASSPLDILGQETQYF
J gene: TRBJ2-3; V gene: TRBV27; D gene: NA; clone size: NA; CDR3 DNA: TGTGCCAGCGGATATCAGGAGGCCTACACAGATACGCAGTATTTT; CDR3 protein: CASGYQEAYTDTQYF
J gene: TRBJ2-1; V gene: TRBV7-2; D gene: TRBD2; clone size: many; CDR3 DNA: TGTGCCAGCAGCGTCCGGGGACTAGGGGTTGATGAGCAGTTCTTC; CDR3 protein: CASSVRGLGVDEQFF
J gene: TRBJ2-1; V gene: TRBV7-6; D gene: TRBD2; clone size: many; CDR3 DNA: TGTGCCAGCAGCCAGGGACTAGCGGGGGTTCATGAGCAGTTCTTC; CDR3 protein: CASSQGLAGVHEQFF
J gene: TRBJ2-2; V gene: TRBV7-2; D gene: NA; clone size: many; CDR3 DNA: TGTGCCAGCAGAGCCGGGGGCGGGGAGCTGTTTTTT; CDR3 protein: CASRAGGGELFF
J gene: TRBJ2-1; V gene: TRBV7-2; D gene: NA; clone size: NA; CDR3 DNA: TGTGCCAGCAGCTCGGACGGCCGGAGAGCGGTCTCCTACAATGAGCAGTTCTTC; CDR3 protein: CASSSDGRRAVSYNEQFF
J gene: TRBJ2-1; V gene: TRBV6-5; D gene: NA; clone size: NA; CDR3 DNA: TGTGCCAGCAGTTACTTACTAGGCGGTGAGCAGTTCTTC; CDR3 protein: CASSYLLGGEQFF
J gene: TRBJ2-1; V gene: TRBV4-1; D gene: TRBD2; clone size: many; CDR3 DNA: TGCGCCAGCAGCCAAGTCGTAGCGGGAGGGGTGGATGAGCAGTTCTTC; CDR3 protein: CASSQVVAGGVDEQFF
J gene: TRBJ2-5; V gene: TRBV7-6; D gene: TRBD2; clone size: few; CDR3 DNA: TGTGCTAGCAGCTGGACTAGCGGGGGCGAGACCCAGTACTTC; CDR3 protein: CASSWTSGGETQYF
J gene: TRBJ2-1; V gene: TRBV19; D gene: NA; clone size: NA; CDR3 DNA: TGTGCCAGTAGTACGGGACTCCCACCAATGCTCTTC; CDR3 protein: CASSTGLPPMLF
J gene: TRBJ1-1; V gene: TRBV5-6; D gene: NA; clone size: NA; CDR3 DNA: TGTGCCAGCAGCTTGGGAGTAGGGAAGCCTGAAGCTTTCTTT; CDR3 protein: CASSLGVGKPEAFF
J gene: TRBJ1-3; V gene: TRBV20-1; D gene: NA; clone size: once; CDR3 DNA: TGCAGTGCTAGAGAATATGCAGGCTCTGGAAACACCATATATTTT; CDR3 protein: CSAREYAGSGNTIYF
J gene: TRBJ2-1; V gene: TRBV4-1; D gene: NA; clone size: many; CDR3 DNA: TGCGCCAGCAGCCAGCAAAATACAGGCTACAATGAGCAGTTCTTC; CDR3 protein: CASSQQNTGYNEQFF
J gene: TRBJ1-1; V gene: TRBV10-3; D gene: NA; clone size: few; CDR3 DNA: TGTGCCATCAGCGGTACAGGGTACGCTGAAGCTTTCTTT; CDR3 protein: CAISGTGYAEAFF